A single sample gave rise to the 30 T cell receptor beta chains below, sequenced in a study of T-cell memory formation after mild COVID-19. One entry per CDR3 protein, called by TCRdb with MiXCR from the 5' RACE reads. The sample records some 350,000 distinct CDR3 sequences, around 15% being singletons. The sequencing sample was made of PBMCs or a T cell subset sorted from them (not recorded which). These receptor sequences come from a man younger than 30 who had mild COVID-19 (a few samples of this study predate the infection). Cell type and time point are not known.

This clonotype has more than one count but fewer than ten. This chain connects TRBV27 to TRBJ2-1; 8 positions agree with TRBD2. The CDR3 length is 15 residues. V lost 7 bases to trimming and J lost 2 bases; unmatched junction nucleotides: 7. The germline V gene has CDR1 MNHEY and CDR2 SMNVEV (reference sequence). Here the CDR3 reads CASTSSGGPYNEQFF. The CDR3 nucleotides read TGTGCCAGCACCTCCAGCGGGGGACCCTACAATGAGCAGTTCTTC.

This clonotype appeared many times. The genes are TRBV20-1 and TRBJ1-5; 7 bases agree with TRBD1. CDR1 is DFQATT and CDR2 is SNEGSKA in the germline V gene (reference sequence). The CDR3 covers 15 residues. Trimming cost V 3 bases and J 0 bases; bases outside gene matches: 5. CDR3 sequence: CSASGQVYSNQPQHF. CDR3 sequence (DNA): TGCAGTGCTAGCGGACAGGTCTATAGCAATCAGCCCCAGCATTTT.

V and J are TRBV9 and TRBJ2-3; no clear D. Germline values: CDR1 SGDLS, CDR2 YYNGEE. This CDR3 comprises 15 residues. Trimming left V 4 bases short and J 2 bases short, with 14 bases between. CDR3: CASSILQRATDTQYF. The CDR3 DNA reads as TGTGCCAGCAGCATCCTACAGCGAGCCACAGATACGCAGTATTTT.

The sample holds a few counts of this clonotype. This sequence joins TRBV4-2 and TRBJ2-1, with 10 bases fitting TRBD2. J was trimmed by 10 bases and V by 0 bases; bases with no gene match: 12. The CDR3 contains 17 residues. CDR1 is LGHNA and CDR2 is YNFKEQ in the germline V gene. CDR3 nucleotides: TGTGCCAGCAGCCAAGAGGCAAGCGGGGGGGCCGGAGGGGAGCAGTTCTTC. This sequence encodes CASSQEASGGAGGEQFF.

A few counts support this clonotype. V and J are TRBV12-3 or TRBV12-4 and TRBJ2-4, with 8 bases matching TRBD2. Trimming took 2 bases from V and 3 from J; bases not matched to a gene: 15. This CDR3 has 19 residues. The CDR3 spells CASSLRRGVAGFDKNIQYF. CDR3 DNA: TGTGCCAGCAGTTTAAGGCGGGGGGTCGCCGGGTTCGACAAAAACATTCAGTACTTC.

V gene TRBV2 combines with J gene TRBJ2-7; tentative D call: TRBD1 (5 bases). Germline V CDR1 and CDR2: SNHLY, FYNNEI. This CDR3 is 15 amino acids long. Between the trimmed V and J ends, which lost 3 bases and 4 bases, there was a span of 16 bases. The CDR3 coding sequence is TGTGCCAGCAGTGATCAGGGCCTTGGAGCATACGAGCAGTACTTC. This translates into CASSDQGLGAYEQYF.

The V call is TRBV27, the J call TRBJ2-1; 7 nucleotides agree with TRBD2. The CDR3 extends over 15 amino acids. V lost 7 bases, J lost 8 bases, and 14 bases stayed unmatched. Germline lookup yields CDR1 MNHEY and CDR2 SMNVEV (reference sequence). The CDR3 DNA reads TGTGCCAGCACCGCATGGGGGACTAATACTTATGAGCAGTTCTTC. This translates into CASTAWGTNTYEQFF.

The chain carries TRBV5-1 and TRBJ2-7, with 7 bases matching TRBD1. The CDR3 has 16 amino acids. Looked up from germline, CDR1 is SGHRS and CDR2 is YFSETQ. The V gene end was trimmed by 0 bases and the J gene end by 6 bases; junction bases not matched to a gene: 12. The CDR3 region is CASSLGRQGGFPEQYF. In nucleotides, the CDR3 is TGCGCCAGCAGCTTGGGACGACAGGGTGGTTTCCCCGAGCAGTACTTC. Full variable domain (outside the CDR3, taken from reference TRBV5-1 and TRBJ2-7): KAGVTQTPRYLIKTRGQQVTLSCSPISGHRSVSWYQQTPGQGLQFLFEYFSETQRNKGNFPGRFSGRQFSNSRSEMNVSTLELGDSALYLCASSLGRQGGFPEQYFGPGTRLTVT.

The rearrangement uses TRBV4-1 and TRBJ2-5; 7 bases fit TRBD2. J was trimmed by 5 bases and V by 4 bases; bases with no gene match: 10. Germline CDR1 is MGHRA and CDR2 is YSYEKL. The CDR3 totals 15 residues. CDR3 in DNA: TGCGCCAGCAGCCGCCTCTGGGGAGGGCGGGAGACCCAGTACTTC. Translated, it gives CASSRLWGGRETQYF.

The sample holds many counts of this clonotype. V and J are TRBV3-1 and TRBJ2-3, with 7 bases identical to TRBD2. Germline CDR1 LGHDT, CDR2 YNNKEL (reference sequence). This CDR3 has 15 amino acids. V dropped 2 bases and J dropped 4; count of bases not matched to a gene: 6. The CDR3 nucleotides read TGTGCCAGCAGCCAACAAGCGGGGAGTTCAGATACGCAGTATTTT. Translated, it gives CASSQQAGSSDTQYF.

The chain couples TRBV25-1 to TRBJ2-5; either TRBD1 or TRBD2 may supply D (5 bases each). The CDR3 covers 15 residues. V was clipped by 6 bases and J by 7 bases, with 21 bases between them. CDR1 is MGHDK and CDR2 is SYGVNS in the germline V gene. Written as DNA, the CDR3 is TGTGCCAGCAGCGTACGTAGCCTTCTTGGGGGGACCCAGTACTTC. Encoded protein: CASSVRSLLGGTQYF.

For this clonotype: The junction and the germline gene differ at one end; a read error may be behind it. The V call is TRBV5-1, the J call TRBJ2-5; D may be TRBD1 or TRBD2 (6 bases each). Germline CDR1 SGHRS, CDR2 YFSETQ. This CDR3 has 16 residues. The CDR3 sequence: CASSFGGAWGQETLYF. CDR3 bases: TGCGCCAGCAGCTTCGGGGGCGCTTGGGGCCAAGAGACCCTGTACTTC. Full variable domain (outside the CDR3, taken from reference TRBV5-1 and TRBJ2-5): KAGVTQTPRYLIKTRGQQVTLSCSPISGHRSVSWYQQTPGQGLQFLFEYFSETQRNKGNFPGRFSGRQFSNSRSEMNVSTLELGDSALYLCASSFGGAWGQETLYFGPGTRLLVL.

Ten or more counts support this clonotype. V usage is TRBV10-1 and J usage is TRBJ2-5; tentative D call: TRBD2 (6 bases). In germline, CDR1 is WNHNN, CDR2 SYGVQD (reference sequence). Between the trimmed V and J ends, which lost 0 bases and 5 bases, there was a span of 10 bases. This CDR3 is built from 14 residues. CDR3 sequence (DNA): TGCGCCAGCAGTGAGTCCGGGGGAAGGGAGACCCAGTACTTC. Its translation: CASSESGGRETQYF.

This rearrangement joins TRBV20-1 to TRBJ2-3; tentatively, D is TRBD1 (6 bases). CDR3 length equals 15 residues. Germline CDR1 is DFQATT and CDR2 is SNEGSKA (reference sequence). V lost 1 base to trimming and J lost 1 base, with 12 bases between them. For the CDR3, the DNA is TGCAGTGCTAGAGTAAGAGGGGGACGCACAGATACGCAGTATTTT. It codes for CSARVRGGRTDTQYF.

This clonotype was detected only a few times. This CDR3 is CASSQAGGSNEQFF. The CDR3 DNA is TGTGCCAGCAGCCAGGCGGGGGGGTCCAATGAGCAGTTCTTC. The gene calls are TRBV4-2 and TRBJ2-1; 9 bases line up with TRBD2. Per the germline V gene, CDR1 is LGHNA and CDR2 is YNFKEQ. V lost 3 bases and J lost 6; bases outside the gene matches: 3. The CDR3 is 14 residues long.

This clonotype was picked up a small number of times. The CDR3 DNA follows: TGTGCCAGCAGTCTGGCAGGTGAAGCTTTCTTT. This translates into CASSLAGEAFF. V is TRBV6-5 and J is TRBJ1-1; unclear D gene. CDR1 is MNHEY, CDR2 SVGAGI, per germline. This CDR3 is built from 11 residues. Trimming removed 5 bases at V and 7 bases at J, with 8 bases between.

This clonotype occurred many times. This rearrangement joins TRBV5-1 to TRBJ2-7, with D uncertain. CDR3 length: 13 amino acids. V shed 4 bases and J shed 5 bases, with 13 bases lying between them. Germline V lookup: CDR1 SGHRS, CDR2 YFSETQ. The CDR3: CASSLGPLDEQYV. DNA for the CDR3: TGCGCCAGCAGCCTAGGTCCATTAGACGAGCAGTACGTC.

This clonotype was counted at least ten times. The chain links TRBV7-9 to TRBJ2-7; TRBD1 matches 11 bases. Germline trimming cut 5 bases from V and 3 bases from J; bases unmatched to any gene: 9. This CDR3 has 16 amino acids. Germline assignment: CDR1 SEHNR and CDR2 FQNEAQ (reference sequence). The CDR3 loop is CASSPAGQGGNYEQYV. The CDR3 coding sequence is TGTGCCAGCAGCCCAGCGGGACAGGGGGGTAACTACGAGCAGTACGTC.

DNA for the CDR3: TGTGCCACCAGCAGAGATCGGGGACAGGGCTCCGGGGAGCTGTTTTTT. Protein product: CATSRDRGQGSGELFF. The V gene is TRBV15, the J gene TRBJ2-2, with TRBD1 matching 9 bases. This CDR3 has 16 residues. The V gene end was trimmed by 0 bases and the J gene end by 6 bases; junction bases not matched to a gene: 5. Germline lookup yields CDR1 LNHNV and CDR2 YYDKDF (reference sequence).

This clonotype was counted once. The rearrangement links TRBV7-8 to TRBJ2-7; possibly TRBD1 for D (5 bases). CDR1 SGHVS and CDR2 FQNEAQ come from the germline V gene. The CDR3 runs to 13 residues. The germline V and J ends were trimmed by 6 bases and 0 bases, with 9 bases remaining between them. The CDR3 DNA reads TGTGCCAGCAGGAGACAGACCTCCTACGAGCAGTACGTC. Protein: CASRRQTSYEQYV.

The V and J genes are TRBV10-2 and TRBJ2-3; D is unclear. Germline V gene sequence: CDR1 WSHSY, CDR2 SAAADI. Deletions cut 0 bases from V and 8 bases from J, with 15 bases between. CDR3 length: 15 amino acids. CDR3 bases: TGCGCCAGCAGTGAGTCGCGAGCAGTCGTTGGTACGCAGTATTTT. Translating it yields CASSESRAVVGTQYF.

The V gene is TRBV4-1, the J gene TRBJ2-1, with 9 positions matching TRBD2. The CDR3 length is 16 residues. Germline assignment: CDR1 MGHRA and CDR2 YSYEKL. V lost 1 base to trimming and J lost 7 bases; unmatched junction nucleotides: 8. This chain's CDR3 is CASSQVQVAGENEQFF. Here the CDR3 DNA reads TGCGCCAGCAGCCAAGTCCAAGTAGCGGGGGAGAATGAGCAGTTCTTC.

The sample holds many counts of this clonotype. The V call is TRBV7-2, the J call TRBJ2-5, with a possible D match to TRBD2 (5 bases). Trimming took 2 bases from V and 5 from J, leaving 9 bases between them. Germline CDR1 reads SGHTA; CDR2 reads FQGNSA. The CDR3 spans 13 residues. Written as DNA, the CDR3 is TGTGCCAGCAGCTTAACCCTAGCCGAGACCCAGTACTTC. Translation gives CASSLTLAETQYF.

As for this clonotype: One base away lies a much larger clone, so this may be a sequencing read error. The rearrangement uses TRBV5-6 and TRBJ1-6; no definite D call. In germline, CDR1 is SGHDT, CDR2 YYEEEE. This CDR3 contains 15 residues. V was clipped by 4 bases and J by 7 bases, with 15 bases between them. In DNA, the CDR3 is TGTGCCAGCAGCCCACTCGGAGAGGGAAATTCACCCCTCCACTTT. Translation: CASSPLGEGNSPLHF.

This chain uses TRBV2 with TRBJ2-1, with 8 bases identical to TRBD2. This CDR3 comprises 15 residues. CDR1 is SNHLY and CDR2 is FYNNEI in the germline V gene. The junction had 6 bases not matched to a gene; V was cut back by 4 bases and J by 4 bases. CDR3 loop: CASSATAGVYNEQFF. CDR3 nucleotides: TGTGCCAGCAGTGCCACAGCGGGGGTATACAATGAGCAGTTCTTC.

This clonotype occurred a few times. The chain recombines TRBV9 with TRBJ2-3, with a tentative D call TRBD2 (6 bases). Trimming cost V 3 bases and J 0 bases, with 11 bases left between them. The CDR3 has 15 residues. Germline V lookup: CDR1 SGDLS, CDR2 YYNGEE. DNA for the CDR3: TGTGCCAGCAGCGAGGAGGGGCCGAGCACAGATACGCAGTATTTT. Protein product: CASSEEGPSTDTQYF.

Worth noting for this clonotype: One end of the junction fails to match germline, which may point to a read error. This chain joins TRBV6-2 or TRBV6-3 and TRBJ2-7; maybe TRBD1 (6 bases). The CDR3 runs 12 residues. Germline V CDR1 and CDR2: MNHEY, SVGEGT. The DNA for the CDR3 is TGTGCCAGCACTGAACCGGGACATATAAAAAACTTC. Its translation is CASTEPGHIKNF.

This clonotype was detected a few times. The chain combines TRBV6-2 or TRBV6-3 with TRBJ2-5; D uncertain. Trimming took off 6 bases at V and 4 bases at J, with 15 bases between the two ends. This CDR3 has 14 residues. Germline-derived CDR1 and CDR2 are MNHEY and SVGEGT. Here the CDR3 reads CASRHLMVSETQYF. CDR3 DNA sequence: TGTGCCAGCAGACACCTTATGGTCTCAGAGACCCAGTACTTC.

V and J are TRBV12-5 and TRBJ2-5, with D possibly being TRBD1 or TRBD2 (5 bases each). There are 15 residues in the CDR3. V shed 3 bases and J shed 2 bases, with 13 bases lying between them. The germline CDR1 and CDR2 sequences are LGHNT and FRNRAP. CDR3 amino acids: CASGFEPGRQETQYF. CDR3 sequence (DNA): TGTGCTAGTGGTTTCGAACCAGGGAGACAAGAGACCCAGTACTTC. Using reference TRBV12-5 and TRBJ2-5 for the parts outside the CDR3, the full variable domain is DARVTQTPRHKVTEMGQEVTMRCQPILGHNTVFWYRQTMMQGLELLAYFRNRAPLDDSGMPKDRFSAEMPDATLATLKIQPSEPRDSAVYFCASGFEPGRQETQYFGPGTRLLVL.

This clonotype appeared many times. The rearrangement joins TRBV27 to TRBJ1-2, with D possibly matching TRBD1 (6 bases). The V gene lost 8 bases and the J gene lost 3 bases, with 13 bases spanning the gap. This CDR3 region has 13 residues. Germline CDR1 is MNHEY and CDR2 is SMNVEV (reference sequence). Here the CDR3 DNA reads TGTGCCAGCGGTCCCACAGGGTACTATGGCTACACCTTC. Its protein product is CASGPTGYYGYTF.